Sequencing of this T cell receptor beta chain was carried out in a study of cytomegalovirus exposure and HLA in healthy donors. Study information: Earlier results showed approximately 110 million unique TCR beta sequences derived from 150 million to 200 million T cells. Study-level points and caveats: TRBV6-2, TRBV6-3 and some other V segments were excluded as indistinguishable. In vitro testing confirmed three CMV-associated chains as specific for CMV antigens.

V lost 0 bases to trimming and J lost 2 bases, with 11 bases between them. The V gene's germline CDR1 is SGHTS and CDR2 YDEGEE. The CDR3 sequence is 15 residues long. This clone came up a few times. Its antigen is unknown. The PCR was carried out with 60 Vbeta primers and 13 Jbeta primers. Libraries were prepared by immunoSEQ multiplex PCR; TCRdb keeps only in-frame clonotypes and omits some of them. The top ten clones hold 1.5% to 2% of a sample with roughly 100,000 clones, approximately 78% of them seen once. The chain links TRBV5-8 to TRBJ1-1; TRBD1 is a possible D gene (5 bases). The clonotype originates from a woman aged 40-49 years in good health and CMV-seronegative. The specimen was PBMCs. CDR3: CASSLVPTVNTEAFF. The CDR3 DNA sequence: TGTGCCAGCAGCTTGGTCCCGACAGTCAACACTGAAGCTTTCTTT.